A single sample gave rise to the 13 T cell receptor beta chains below, sequenced in a study of cytomegalovirus exposure and HLA in healthy donors. The PCR employed 60 Vbeta primers together with 13 Jbeta primers. Sequenced by immunoSEQ multiplex PCR; TCRdb stores in-frame clones only, minus some. The sample shows roughly 230,000 clones, just under 80% of them seen only once. The sequenced sample consisted of PBMCs. The receptors were sampled from a boy between 5 and 17 years old in good health and CMV-seronegative.

Here the CDR3 reads CAISTGQGYGYTF. CDR3 DNA sequence: TGTGCCATCAGTACGGGACAGGGTTATGGCTACACCTTC. This sequence joins TRBV10-3 and TRBJ1-2; 9 nucleotides agree with TRBD1. The J segment lost 5 bases and the V segment lost 5 bases, leaving 3 bases of the junction unmatched. There are 13 residues in the CDR3. The germline V gene encodes CDR1 ENHRY and CDR2 SYGVKD.

The chain carries TRBV4-2 and TRBJ2-7, with a possible D match to TRBD2 (6 bases). CDR3 length equals 14 residues. The germline CDR1 and CDR2 sequences are LGHNA and YNFKEQ. The V end was cut by 0 bases, the J end by 5 bases, with 11 bases between. CDR3 amino acids: CASSQDRTKNEQYF. As DNA, the CDR3 is TGTGCCAGCAGCCAAGATCGGACTAAAAACGAGCAGTACTTC.

The chain combines TRBV5-6 with TRBJ1-5, with D hard to call. CDR3 length equals 14 residues. CDR1 is SGHDT, CDR2 YYEEEE, per germline. The germline V and J ends were trimmed by 5 bases and 3 bases, with 12 bases remaining between them. The CDR3 sequence is CASSIRLNNQPQHF. The CDR3 bases are TGTGCCAGCAGTATACGACTGAACAATCAGCCCCAGCATTTT.

This chain links TRBV11-3 with TRBJ2-7; TRBD1 agrees at 10 bases. Germline CDR1 is SGHNT and CDR2 is YENEEA. V lost 1 base and J lost 5; bases outside the gene matches: 2. This CDR3 spans 14 amino acids. The CDR3 coding sequence is TGTGCCAGCAGCTTAGGGGACAGGGGAAACGAGCAGTACTTC. It encodes CASSLGDRGNEQYF.

V is TRBV7-6 and J is TRBJ2-7; 9 bases line up with TRBD1. The CDR3 runs 18 residues. Per germline, CDR1 SGHVS and CDR2 FNYEAQ. The trim removed 2 bases at V and 5 bases at J, leaving 16 bases unmatched. The CDR3 here is CASSLSTLTGTGKDEQYF. In DNA, the CDR3 is TGTGCCAGCAGCTTATCCACACTGACCGGGACAGGGAAAGACGAGCAGTACTTC.

This clone came up once. The chain carries TRBV10-3 and TRBJ2-7, with TRBD1 identical over 7 bases. Germline trimming cut 4 bases from V and 2 bases from J; bases unmatched to any gene: 11. The CDR3 spans 16 residues. Germline assignment: CDR1 ENHRY and CDR2 SYGVKD. The CDR3 region is CAISGDSLVLTYEQYF. The CDR3 region has the DNA TGTGCCATCAGTGGGGACAGCCTAGTCCTGACCTACGAGCAGTACTTC.

The CDR3 protein is CASSLQPTSGRGNEQFF. The CDR3 DNA sequence: TGCGCCAGCAGCTTACAACCTACTAGCGGGAGGGGCAATGAGCAGTTCTTC. The chain has TRBV5-1 and TRBJ2-1, with 13 positions matching TRBD2. Germline V gives CDR1 SGHRS, CDR2 YFSETQ. The CDR3 contains 17 residues. V was clipped by 2 bases and J by 6 bases; unmatched bases: 8.

The rearrangement uses TRBV2 and TRBJ1-1; possible D gene TRBD1, 6 bases. Germline assignment: CDR1 SNHLY and CDR2 FYNNEI. This CDR3 has 13 amino acids. V lost 6 bases and J lost 7, with 15 bases in between. The CDR3 nucleotides read TGTGCCAGCAGCAGGGGTCCACCGCTTGAAGCTTTCTTT. It yields the protein CASSRGPPLEAFF.

The V gene is TRBV10-3, the J gene TRBJ2-7, with D possibly being TRBD2 (6 bases). Trimming stripped 6 bases from V and 0 bases from J, with 9 bases between. The germline gives CDR1 ENHRY, CDR2 SYGVKD. The length of the CDR3 is 13 residues. The chain's CDR3 is CAIRMGLSYEQYF. The CDR3 DNA reads as TGTGCCATCAGAATGGGACTCTCCTACGAGCAGTACTTC.

V gene TRBV27 combines with J gene TRBJ2-5; TRBD2 aligns across 7 bases. The CDR3 has 11 residues. Unmatched junction bases numbered 3, after V lost 7 bases and J lost 7 bases. The germline CDR1 and CDR2 sequences are MNHEY and SMNVEV (reference sequence). The CDR3 spells CASNWGGTQYF. In DNA form, the CDR3 reads TGTGCCAGCAACTGGGGGGGGACCCAGTACTTC.

This chain's CDR3 is CASSLGRSGGPRYEQYF. Here the CDR3 DNA reads TGTGCCAGCAGCTTAGGCCGTAGCGGGGGCCCCCGCTACGAGCAGTACTTC. The chain is built from TRBV13 and TRBJ2-7, with TRBD2 matching 9 bases. The germline gives CDR1 PRHDT, CDR2 FYEKMQ (reference sequence). V trimming: 0 bases; J trimming: 3 bases; junction bases outside the gene matches: 9. The CDR3 totals 17 residues.

CDR3 coding DNA: TGTGCCAGCAGCTTAGATGGGGCCATGGCAGATACGCAGTATTTT. This sequence encodes CASSLDGAMADTQYF. The rearrangement joins TRBV11-2 to TRBJ2-3; D is perhaps TRBD1 (5 bases). Germline V lookup: CDR1 SGHAT, CDR2 FQNNGV. The CDR3 is 15 residues long. Between the trimmed V and J ends, which lost 0 bases and 4 bases, there was a span of 11 bases. The whole variable domain, remainder taken from reference TRBV11-2 and TRBJ2-3, is EAGVAQSPRYKIIEKRQSVAFWCNPISGHATLYWYQQILGQGPKLLIQFQNNGVVDDSQLPKDRFSAERLKGVDSTLKIQPAKLEDSAVYLCASSLDGAMADTQYFGPGTRLTVL.

The chain is built from TRBV11-2 and TRBJ1-5, with 7 bases that match TRBD1. This CDR3 has 16 amino acids. The junction had 10 bases not matched to a gene; V was cut back by 2 bases and J by 6 bases. Per the germline V gene, CDR1 is SGHAT and CDR2 is FQNNGV. The CDR3 reads CASSLSHRGLSQPQHF. The CDR3 DNA reads TGTGCCAGCAGCTTAAGTCACAGGGGTTTATCTCAGCCCCAGCATTTT.